This TCR beta chain was observed in a study of T cell responses to AZD1222 COVID-19 vaccine. Study results and limitations: Recipients of AZD1222 seropositive at baseline numbered only 5 or 6. Spike-wide coverage was observed for vaccine-associated CD4 TCRs, with dominant responses at 160-218 and 743-854. Two doses of AZD1222 preceded a rise in Spike-specific TCR breadth and depth. No repertoire was sampled before or during the peak T cell response, only after it.

In regard to this clone: What it recognizes is unknown.

Clones were read by immunoSEQ multiplex PCR, and TCRdb kept only the in-frame ones, dropping some. Among some 80,000 clones listed, roughly nine tenths were seen once. The CDR3 is 13 residues long. CDR1 is LGHDT, CDR2 YNNKEL, per germline (reference sequence). Between the trimmed V and J ends, which lost 4 bases and 8 bases, there was a span of 12 bases. This chain connects TRBV3-1 (or the pseudogene TRBV3-2) to TRBJ2-1; D is ambiguous. The source of this sequence is an adult in good health. The sample was peripheral blood, taken on day 0 of AZD1222 vaccination. CDR3 DNA sequence: TGTGCCAGCAGCCCCAACCCCTCCGATGAGCAGTTCTTC. It yields the protein CASSPNPSDEQFF.